One sample yielded the 12 T cell receptor beta chains listed below, sequenced in a study of identical twins. TCRdb redid the calling of the 5' RACE reads with MiXCR, one entry per CDR3 protein. The profile shows more than 650,000 distinct CDR3 sequences, over 5% of them singletons. Sample: naive T cells sorted from blood. The source is a young man in good health.

This clonotype was observed a handful of times. The chain uses TRBV7-8 and TRBJ2-2; D perhaps matches TRBD1 (5 bases). CDR1 is SGHVS and CDR2 is FQNEAQ in the germline V gene. The CDR3 length is 15 residues. Trimming removed 5 bases at V and 1 base at J, with 11 bases between. The CDR3 sequence is CASSPRQRNTGELFF. CDR3 DNA: TGTGCCAGCAGCCCGCGACAGAGGAACACCGGGGAGCTGTTTTTT.

This clonotype was found many times. The rearrangement uses TRBV12-3 or TRBV12-4 and TRBJ2-7; a weak D match, TRBD1 (6 bases). The CDR3 runs to 14 residues. V was pared by 1 base and J by 4 bases, with 11 bases between. The CDR3 region is CASSLDRAGYEQYF. The CDR3, as DNA: TGTGCCAGCAGTTTAGACAGGGCAGGGTACGAGCAGTACTTC.

This clonotype was observed at least ten times. This rearrangement joins TRBV29-1 to TRBJ1-2; D is unclear. The germline V and J ends were trimmed by 4 bases and 3 bases, with 6 bases remaining between them. The germline CDR1 and CDR2 sequences are SQVTM and ANQGSEA. This CDR3 has 11 residues. The CDR3 sequence is CSVVGDYGYTF. In nucleotides, the CDR3 is TGCAGCGTTGTCGGGGACTATGGCTACACCTTC.

This clonotype was recorded at least ten times. The chain joins TRBV12-3 or TRBV12-4 to TRBJ1-4; 10 nucleotides align to TRBD1. V was pared by 6 bases and J by 7 bases, with 5 bases of the junction left unmatched. This CDR3 contains 14 residues. CDR3 nucleotide sequence: TGTGCCAGCAGGTGGACAGGGGGTCGTGAAAAACTGTTTTTT. It specifies CASRWTGGREKLFF.

The table lists this clonotype with many counts. The genes are TRBV12-3 or TRBV12-4 and TRBJ2-1; 12 bases map to TRBD1. This CDR3 region has 19 residues. V was pared by 3 bases and J by 4 bases, with 13 bases of the junction left unmatched. The CDR3 loop reads CASSLGQGAKFMGYNEQFF. CDR3 DNA sequence: TGTGCCAGCAGTTTGGGACAGGGGGCGAAGTTTATGGGGTACAATGAGCAGTTCTTC.

This clonotype was counted only a few times. V usage is TRBV20-1 and J usage is TRBJ1-2; D is perhaps TRBD1 (6 bases). V was clipped by 8 bases and J by 0 bases, with 25 bases between them. Looked up from germline, CDR1 is DFQATT and CDR2 is SNEGSKA (reference sequence). CDR3 length: 17 residues. CDR3 amino acids: CSSNRAGPSIPNYGYTF. The CDR3 nucleotides are TGCAGTTCCAACAGGGCCGGCCCAAGCATACCTAACTATGGCTACACCTTC.

The table lists this clonotype with many counts. The CDR3 DNA reads as TGTGCCAGCAGCCAAGATAGAGACAGGAAGAACACTGAAGCTTTCTTT. It yields the protein CASSQDRDRKNTEAFF. This chain joins TRBV4-2 and TRBJ1-1; D might be TRBD1 (6 bases). V dropped 0 bases and J dropped 1 base, with 12 bases sitting between them. This CDR3 spans 16 amino acids. In germline, CDR1 is LGHNA, CDR2 YNFKEQ.

The V call is TRBV7-6, the J call TRBJ2-7; D remains unclear. This CDR3 region has 13 residues. V gave up 3 bases and J gave up 0 bases, with 6 bases separating them. CDR1 SGHVS and CDR2 FNYEAQ come from the germline V gene. The CDR3 loop reads CASSFSFSYEQYF. The CDR3 DNA sequence: TGTGCCAGCAGCTTTAGTTTCTCCTACGAGCAGTACTTC.

This clonotype showed up many times. The V call is TRBV20-1, the J call TRBJ1-5; perhaps TRBD1 as D (5 bases). Looked up from germline, CDR1 is DFQATT and CDR2 is SNEGSKA (reference sequence). Trimming stripped 4 bases from V and 10 bases from J, with 14 bases between. CDR3 length: 12 amino acids. The DNA of the CDR3 is TGCAGTGCTAAAGGTATCGGGGCACCCCAGCATTTT. Amino acid sequence: CSAKGIGAPQHF.

This clonotype was picked up many times. This chain connects TRBV24-1 to TRBJ2-7, with TRBD1 identical over 9 bases. This CDR3 is 15 amino acids long. Per germline, CDR1 KGHDR and CDR2 SFDVKD. The junction had 5 bases not matched to a gene; V was cut back by 4 bases and J by 2 bases. Here the CDR3 reads CATSDPGQGTYEQYF. The CDR3, as DNA: TGTGCCACCAGTGACCCGGGACAGGGAACCTACGAGCAGTACTTC.

At least ten counts were recorded for this clonotype. This chain connects TRBV27 to TRBJ2-1; perhaps TRBD1 as D (5 bases). Germline V gene data show CDR1 as MNHEY and CDR2 as SMNVEV (reference sequence). V lost 6 bases and J 3 bases, leaving 9 bases between the germline ends. This CDR3 comprises 13 residues. DNA for the CDR3: TGTGCCAGCAGCCTCCAGGGCTACAATGAGCAGTTCTTC. It is translated as CASSLQGYNEQFF.

This clonotype was detected only a few times. The chain links TRBV7-3 to TRBJ2-2, with 7 bases aligning to TRBD2. V lost 4 bases and J lost 1; bases outside the gene matches: 6. CDR1 SGHTA and CDR2 FQGTGA come from the germline V gene. The CDR3 consists of 16 residues. The CDR3 loop reads CASSSRGLKNTGELFF. The CDR3 DNA is TGTGCCAGCAGCTCAAGGGGACTAAAGAACACCGGGGAGCTGTTTTTT.